Listed below are T cell receptor beta chains from one sample, sequenced in a study of CD8 T cells in Susac syndrome. TCRdb independently ran MiXCR on the immunoSEQ multiplex PCR reads; one entry per CDR3 protein. This sample has some 200,000 distinct CDR3 sequences, with just under 95% found just once. The specimen was CD8+ T cells from PBMCs. These receptors all stem from a human donor with Susac syndrome. The CDR3 runs from the conserved cysteine through the conserved F or W. The D gene is left open where the match is weak. Where a row states a size, it is once, few, many or the class of an expanded clone; other rows omit it.

j_call | d_call | clone_size | v_call | cdr3_nt | cdr3_aa
TRBJ1-2 | NA | NA | TRBV7-8 | TGTGCCAGCAGTACAGGGTCGGCCTATGGCTACACCTTC | CASSTGSAYGYTF
TRBJ2-7 | NA | NA | TRBV6-6 | TGTGCCAGCAGCCTCCGGACCGATTCCTACGAGCAGTACTTC | CASSLRTDSYEQYF
TRBJ2-2 | TRBD1 | NA | TRBV30 | TGTGCCTGGAGTGTTAGACAGGGGCGGACATACACCGGGGAGCTGTTTTTT | CAWSVRQGRTYTGELFF
TRBJ1-1 | NA | NA | TRBV21-1 | TGTGCCAGCAGTGGGACAAAGAACACTGAAGCTTTCTTT | CASSGTKNTEAFF
TRBJ2-1 | NA | NA | TRBV7-3 | TGTGCCAGCAGCTCGGAGGGGAGGGGGGACAATGAGCAGTTCTTC | CASSSEGRGDNEQFF
TRBJ1-4 | NA | NA | TRBV29-1 | TGCAGCGCCCTTAATGAAAAACTGTTTTTT | CSALNEKLFF
TRBJ2-3 | NA | NA | TRBV7-9 | TGTGCCAGCAGCTCTACAGAGCAGGGTACGCAGTATTTT | CASSSTEQGTQYF
TRBJ2-3 | NA | NA | TRBV28 | TGTGCCAGCAGTTTGGGCGTTAACACAGATACGCAGTATTTT | CASSLGVNTDTQYF
TRBJ2-3 | NA | NA | TRBV7-3 | TGTGCCAGCAGCCCGGACGGCACAGATACGCAGTATTTT | CASSPDGTDTQYF
TRBJ1-5 | NA | NA | TRBV28 | TGTGCCAGCATGACCGGGGGCAATCAGCCCCAGCATTTT | CASMTGGNQPQHF
TRBJ1-3 | NA | NA | TRBV6-5 | TGTGCCACGATGGACATCCCTGGAAACACCATATATTTT | CATMDIPGNTIYF
TRBJ2-1 | TRBD2 | NA | TRBV5-1 | TGCGCCAGCAGCTTGGGGACTAGCCCTGAGCAGTTCTTC | CASSLGTSPEQFF
TRBJ1-4 | TRBD1 | NA | TRBV9 | TGTGCCAGCAGCGAGACAGGGACCGGGTTGAGTGAAAAACTGTTTTTT | CASSETGTGLSEKLFF
TRBJ1-1 | NA | NA | TRBV13 | TGTGCCAGCAGCTCCCGAGGGGCAAGTGAAGCTTTCTTT | CASSSRGASEAFF
TRBJ1-1 | NA | NA | TRBV29-1 | TGCAGCGTTGAAGTTGGCCAGTTGAACACTGAAGCTTTCTTT | CSVEVGQLNTEAFF
TRBJ2-1 | NA | NA | TRBV4-2 | TGTGCCAGCAGCCAAGATATCGATGAGCAGTTCTTC | CASSQDIDEQFF
TRBJ2-3 | TRBD2 | NA | TRBV30 | TGTGCCTGGAGTGGCGGGGGGCACACAGATACGCAGTATTTT | CAWSGGGHTDTQYF
TRBJ1-1 | NA | NA | TRBV7-3 | TGTGCCAGCAGCTTAAACGGGGGTGCGAACACTGAAGCTTTCTTT | CASSLNGGANTEAFF
TRBJ2-5 | TRBD2 | NA | TRBV5-4 | TGTGCCAGCAGCCCGGCGGAGCGGGGGGGCCGAGAGACCCAGTACTTC | CASSPAERGGRETQYF
TRBJ2-1 | NA | NA | TRBV5-1 | TGCGCCAGCAGCTTGGACCCAGACAGTTACAATGAGCAGTTCTTC | CASSLDPDSYNEQFF
TRBJ1-5 | TRBD1 | NA | TRBV27 | TGTGCCAGCAGTCCCCAGGGGGCAGGTCAGCCCCAGCATTTT | CASSPQGAGQPQHF
TRBJ2-7 | NA | NA | TRBV20-1 | TGCAGTGCTGGGGGGAGTACTTTATACGAGCAGTACTTC | CSAGGSTLYEQYF
TRBJ2-1 | TRBD1 | NA | TRBV7-2 | TGTGCCAGCACCAAGGGGGCGGGTTTCAATGAGCAGTTCTTC | CASTKGAGFNEQFF
TRBJ1-4 | NA | NA | TRBV6-2/TRBV6-3 | TGTGCCAGCAGTCCGTATCTGCCGAAAGGAGGACTGTTTTTT | CASSPYLPKGGLFF
TRBJ2-1 | NA | NA | TRBV20-1 | TGCAGTGCTCCCCACGACAGGTTCAAGTCTGAGCAGTTCTTC | CSAPHDRFKSEQFF
TRBJ1-1 | NA | NA | TRBV4-1 | TGCGCCAGCAGCCAAGCTCTTGCCCAGGAAGCTTTCTTT | CASSQALAQEAFF
TRBJ2-7 | NA | NA | TRBV20-1 | TGCAGTGCTAGGGACAGCCTCAAAACATACGAGCAGTACTTC | CSARDSLKTYEQYF
TRBJ2-7 | NA | NA | TRBV20-1 | TGCAGTGCTAGAGGCCCTCAGGCCGTCCTCTCCTACGAGCAGTACTTC | CSARGPQAVLSYEQYF
TRBJ1-1 | TRBD1 | NA | TRBV5-4 | TGTGCCAGCAGCCCAGGGGGGGTGGTTGTGAACACTGAAGCTTTCTTT | CASSPGGVVVNTEAFF
TRBJ2-2 | NA | NA | TRBV29-1 | TGCAGCGTTGAAGACGGGGAGCTGTTTTTT | CSVEDGELFF
TRBJ1-3 | NA | NA | TRBV7-9 | TGTGCCAGCAGCTTAGCCGAAAACCCGTCTGGAAACACCATATATTTT | CASSLAENPSGNTIYF
TRBJ2-5 | NA | NA | TRBV28 | TGTGCCAGCAGTTTTGTACAGGCGGTAGGGGAGACCCAGTACTTC | CASSFVQAVGETQYF
TRBJ2-7 | NA | NA | TRBV14 | TGTGCCAGCAGCCGCTGGGGGAGGGGGCCATCCTACGAGCAGTACTTC | CASSRWGRGPSYEQYF
TRBJ2-6 | TRBD1 | NA | TRBV10-2 | TGCGCCAGCAGTGAGCCCCCGGACAGGTCTCTCTCTGGGGCCAACGTCCTGACTTTC | CASSEPPDRSLSGANVLTF
TRBJ2-4 | NA | NA | TRBV3-1 | TGTGCCAGCAGCTGGGACTCCAAAAACATTCAGTACTTC | CASSWDSKNIQYF
TRBJ2-7 | NA | NA | TRBV19 | TGTGCCAGTACACCACGGGGAGGCTTCTACGAGCAGTACTTC | CASTPRGGFYEQYF
TRBJ2-3 | TRBD2 | NA | TRBV2 | TGTGCCAGCAGTGAGGGAAATAGCGGGATGGCAGATACGCAGTATTTT | CASSEGNSGMADTQYF
TRBJ2-1 | NA | NA | TRBV20-1 | TGCAGTGCTAGACGGACCTCGGGTGATGAGCAGTTCTTC | CSARRTSGDEQFF
TRBJ1-1 | NA | NA | TRBV27 | TGTGCCAGCATAGGGTTGTTGGGGAACACTGAAGCTTTCTTT | CASIGLLGNTEAFF
TRBJ1-2 | NA | NA | TRBV12-3/TRBV12-4 | TGTGCCAGCAGTTTTTATTCGGCTAACTATGGCTACACCTTC | CASSFYSANYGYTF
TRBJ1-3 | TRBD1 | NA | TRBV9 | TGTGCCAGCAGCCTTAAGGGACAGGGCTCTGGAAACACCATATATTTT | CASSLKGQGSGNTIYF
TRBJ1-2 | NA | NA | TRBV12-3/TRBV12-4 | TGTGCCAGCAGTTCAAGACGGACTCGAGCTAACTATGGCTACACCTTC | CASSSRRTRANYGYTF
TRBJ1-5 | NA | NA | TRBV5-6 | TGTGCCAGCAGCACCCTCACGTCGGGGCCCCAGCATTTT | CASSTLTSGPQHF
TRBJ2-3 | NA | NA | TRBV7-9 | TGTGCCAGCAGCTCGGAACGGGGCGGTAGCACAGATACGCAGTATTTT | CASSSERGGSTDTQYF
TRBJ2-1 | TRBD2 | NA | TRBV28 | TGTGCCAGCAGTCCCCACTTAGCGGGAGTGAACAATGAGCAGTTCTTC | CASSPHLAGVNNEQFF
TRBJ1-3 | NA | NA | TRBV13 | TGTGCCAGCAGCTTAGGCAGAGCCTCTGGAAACACCATATATTTT | CASSLGRASGNTIYF
TRBJ2-1 | TRBD2 | NA | TRBV6-5 | TGTGCCAGCAGCCCCGAGGGACTAGCTTACAATGAGCAGTTCTTC | CASSPEGLAYNEQFF
TRBJ2-7 | NA | NA | TRBV6-5 | TGTGCCAGCTCCCTGGGCGAATACTACGAGCAGTACTTC | CASSLGEYYEQYF
TRBJ2-3 | NA | NA | TRBV27 | TGTGCCAGCAGGGAATACACAGATACGCAGTATTTT | CASREYTDTQYF
TRBJ2-7 | TRBD2 | NA | TRBV15 | TGTGCCACCAGCGGGCGGACTAGCGGGTACGAGCAGTACTTC | CATSGRTSGYEQYF
TRBJ1-5 | NA | few | TRBV19 | TGTGCCAGTACCAATGGAGGCCAGCCCCAGCATTTT | CASTNGGQPQHF
TRBJ1-2 | NA | NA | TRBV5-4 | TGTGCCAGCAGCTTGTTTGAGGGGACTCCCTATGGCTACACCTTC | CASSLFEGTPYGYTF
TRBJ2-1 | NA | NA | TRBV19 | TGTGCCAGTAGTATAGACACAGGGCACAATGAGCAGTTCTTC | CASSIDTGHNEQFF
TRBJ2-5 | NA | NA | TRBV4-2 | TGTGCCAGCAGTCCTGAGGCGACTATCCAAGAGACCCAGTACTTC | CASSPEATIQETQYF
TRBJ2-1 | NA | NA | TRBV7-9 | TGTGCCAGCAGCCCCGGAGAGGGCTTGTGGGAGCAGTTCTTC | CASSPGEGLWEQFF
TRBJ1-2 | NA | NA | TRBV5-1 | TGCGCCAGCAGCTTGCAGGGAGATACTGGCTACACCTTC | CASSLQGDTGYTF
TRBJ2-2 | NA | NA | TRBV20-1 | TGCAGTGCTGACAACAGGGTGCCCGGGGAGCTGTTTTTT | CSADNRVPGELFF
TRBJ2-2 | NA | NA | TRBV12-5 | TGTGCTAGTGGTTTTCCTCCCGCCGGGGAGCTGTTTTTT | CASGFPPAGELFF
TRBJ2-7 | NA | NA | TRBV20-1 | TGCAGTGCTAGAGATTTCCCCAGGAAGTACGAGCAGTACTTC | CSARDFPRKYEQYF
TRBJ1-1 | TRBD1 | NA | TRBV6-5 | TGTGCCAGCAGTTACTCGGGACAGGGGAACACTGAAGCTTTCTTT | CASSYSGQGNTEAFF